The following is a T cell receptor beta chain sequence with its context. The antigen is unknown. This entry comes from a study of graft-versus-host responses after intestinal transplantation. Findings and caveats of the study: Declines in HvG clones occurring early post-transplant were associated with peak circulating GvH clone levels. When patients had graft-donor T cell macrochimerism, their allografts held high graft-versus-host to host-versus-graft clonal ratios.

The V segment lost 4 bases and the J segment 4 bases; nucleotides outside the gene matches: 12. Germline V CDR1 and CDR2: MGHRA, YSYEKL. The CDR3 covers 18 residues. TCRdb keeps only in-frame clones here, not all; method: immunoSEQ multiplex PCR. Here the sample spans around 100,000 clones, about 90% being singletons. The receptor comes from a human donor who was the organ donor for an intestinal transplant. Material: unstimulated CD4+ T cells sorted from spleen or lymph node cells, obtained before transplant. The V gene is TRBV4-1, the J gene TRBJ2-5, with 13 bases fitting TRBD2. For the CDR3, the DNA is TGCGCCAGCAGCCCAACTAGCGGGGGGGCGACGATGAGAGAGACCCAGTACTTC. Translated: CASSPTSGGATMRETQYF.